Given below is one TCR beta chain in context. This entry is derived from a study of control samples from healthy donors and cancer patients. Trimming removed 0 bases at V and 0 bases at J, with 8 bases between. Germline values: CDR1 SGHRS, CDR2 YFSETQ. CDR3 length: 15 amino acids. Sequenced by immunoSEQ multiplex PCR; TCRdb stores in-frame clones only, minus some. The table includes about 190,000 clones, around 93% detected once. The clonotype originates from a man in his late teens or twenties in good health. Sequenced sample: blood. The chain uses TRBV5-1 and TRBJ2-3, with D possibly TRBD2 on 5 matching bases. The CDR3 nucleotides are TGCGCCAGCAGCTTGGAACGGGGAAGCACAGATACGCAGTATTTT. It translates to CASSLERGSTDTQYF. Complete variable domain (other parts from reference TRBV5-1 and TRBJ2-3): KAGVTQTPRYLIKTRGQQVTLSCSPISGHRSVSWYQQTPGQGLQFLFEYFSETQRNKGNFPGRFSGRQFSNSRSEMNVSTLELGDSALYLCASSLERGSTDTQYFGPGTRLTVL.